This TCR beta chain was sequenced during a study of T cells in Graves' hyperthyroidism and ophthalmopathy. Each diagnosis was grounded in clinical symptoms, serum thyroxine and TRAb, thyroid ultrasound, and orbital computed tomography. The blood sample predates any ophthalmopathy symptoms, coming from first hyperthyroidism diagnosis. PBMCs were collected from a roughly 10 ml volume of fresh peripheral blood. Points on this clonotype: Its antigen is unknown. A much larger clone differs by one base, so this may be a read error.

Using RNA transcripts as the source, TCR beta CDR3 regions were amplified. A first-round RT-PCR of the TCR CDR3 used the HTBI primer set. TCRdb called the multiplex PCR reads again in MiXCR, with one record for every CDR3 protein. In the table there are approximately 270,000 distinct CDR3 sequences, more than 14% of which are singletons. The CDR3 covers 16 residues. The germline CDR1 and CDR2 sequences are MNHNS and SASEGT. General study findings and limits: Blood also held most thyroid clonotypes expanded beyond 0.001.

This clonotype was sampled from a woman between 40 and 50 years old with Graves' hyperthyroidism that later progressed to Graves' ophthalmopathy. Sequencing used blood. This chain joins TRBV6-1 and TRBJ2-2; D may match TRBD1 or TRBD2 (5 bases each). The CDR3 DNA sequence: TGTGCCAGCAGAAACGCAGGGTTGGCGAACACCGGGGAGCGGTTTTTT. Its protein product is CASRNAGLANTGERFF.